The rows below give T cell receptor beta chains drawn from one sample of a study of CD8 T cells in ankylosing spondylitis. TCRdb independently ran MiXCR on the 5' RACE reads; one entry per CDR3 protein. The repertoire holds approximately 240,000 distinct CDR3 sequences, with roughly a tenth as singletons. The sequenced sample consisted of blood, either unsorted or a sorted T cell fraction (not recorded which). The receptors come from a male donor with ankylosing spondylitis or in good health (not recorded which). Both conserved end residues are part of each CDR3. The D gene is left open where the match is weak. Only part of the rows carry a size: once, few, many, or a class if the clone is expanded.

TGTGCCAGCAGCTTAGGGGTACTAGCGGTTTCCTACGAGCAGTACTTC CASSLGVLAVSYEQYF TRBD2 TRBV7-2 few TRBJ2-7
TGTGCCAGCAGTTCCCCTAGAGGGAGGGAGTACAATGAGCAGTTCTTC CASSSPRGREYNEQFF TRBD2 TRBV27 . TRBJ2-1
TGTGCCAGCAGTAGTACAGGGAGGCCAGATACGCAGTATTTT CASSSTGRPDTQYF . TRBV6-1 few TRBJ2-3
TGCAGTGCTAGGGTGGCCTCTCCCAATGAGCAGTTCTTC CSARVASPNEQFF . TRBV20-1 many TRBJ2-1
TGTGCCAGCAGCTGGGACAGCCTCTCTGGAAACACCATATATTTT CASSWDSLSGNTIYF TRBD1 TRBV7-2 many TRBJ1-3
TGTGCCAGTGACAGGGGGTGGGGGTACAATGAGCAGTTCTTC CASDRGWGYNEQFF TRBD1 TRBV19 many TRBJ2-1
TGTGCCAGCAGTCCCCGGACTAGCGGGAGCTACGAGCAGTACTTC CASSPRTSGSYEQYF TRBD2 TRBV6-1 . TRBJ2-7
TGCGCCAGCAGACCCGGGACAGGGGCCAACACCGGGGAGCTGTTTTTT CASRPGTGANTGELFF TRBD1 TRBV4-1 many TRBJ2-2
TGCGCCAGCAGCCGGGACAGCTATAGCTACACCTTC CASSRDSYSYTF TRBD1 TRBV5-1 . TRBJ1-2
TGCGCCAGCAGCCTAGTGGGACAGACATCGTACGAGCAGTACTTC CASSLVGQTSYEQYF TRBD1 TRBV5-1 many TRBJ2-7
TGCGCCAGCAGCTTGGAAGAGGGCGGGCAGCCCCAGCATTTT CASSLEEGGQPQHF . TRBV5-1 many TRBJ1-5
TGTGCCAGCAGGGATTCGGGACAGGGAAGCACTGAAGCTTTCTTT CASRDSGQGSTEAFF TRBD1 TRBV4-2 many TRBJ1-1
TGCAGTGCTAGCGGGGGATTTACCTACGAGCAGTACTTC CSASGGFTYEQYF . TRBV20-1 many TRBJ2-7
TGCAGTGCTTGGGGCGGCAGCGGGACAGGGTTTAACTATGGCTACACCTTC CSAWGGSGTGFNYGYTF TRBD1 TRBV20-1 many TRBJ1-2
TGTGCCAGCAGCCTCCGGGGTGGGGGCGAGCAGTACTTC CASSLRGGGEQYF . TRBV13 many TRBJ2-7
TGTGCCAGCAGCCAAGTCCCAGACAGGGGCGTGCAGTACTTC CASSQVPDRGVQYF TRBD1 TRBV4-2 many TRBJ2-7
TGCGCCAGCAGCCCGGACAGGTCCAATGAAAAACTGTTTTTT CASSPDRSNEKLFF TRBD1 TRBV5-1 many TRBJ1-4
TGCGCCAGCAGCCCCGAGGGGGCCAGCACCTACGAGCAGTACTTC CASSPEGASTYEQYF TRBD1 TRBV5-1 many TRBJ2-7
TGTGCCTGGAGTGTAGGGTCAGCCCTCAATGAAAAACTGTTTTTT CAWSVGSALNEKLFF . TRBV30 . TRBJ1-4
TGCGCCAGCAGCTTGGGTGGGGTAGTCGGCACAGATACGCAGTATTTT CASSLGGVVGTDTQYF . TRBV5-1 few TRBJ2-3
TGCAGTGCTAGAGTCGAAGAGCAGTTCTTC CSARVEEQFF . TRBV20-1 many TRBJ2-1
TGTGCCAGCAGTTACGACGGTGCAACAGTCTTAATGAACACTGAAGCTTTCTTT CASSYDGATVLMNTEAFF . TRBV6-5 . TRBJ1-1
TGTGCCTGCCGGGACGGCTACTACGAGCAGTACTTC CACRDGYYEQYF . TRBV30 many TRBJ2-7
TGTGCCAGCAGCCCTTATAGGAGGGGGGGAGAGACCCAGTACTTC CASSPYRRGGETQYF . TRBV7-2 few TRBJ2-5
TGTGCCAGTAGTACCCAGGGGGGAACTGGGGCCAACGTCCTGACTTTC CASSTQGGTGANVLTF . TRBV19 . TRBJ2-6
TGTGCCAGCAGTTTATGGCGGGGGGGCTTTATCTTC CASSLWRGGFIF TRBD2 TRBV12-3/TRBV12-4 many TRBJ2-1
TGTGCCAGCAGCTTAGCGGGACAGGCTAACTACAATGAGCAGTTCTTC CASSLAGQANYNEQFF TRBD1 TRBV7-2 few TRBJ2-1
TGCAGTGCTCCGGGGACAGCCGCGGGAGAGCAGTACTTC CSAPGTAAGEQYF . TRBV20-1 . TRBJ2-7
TGTGCCACCAGCAGAGAGGAACACTATGGCTACACCTTC CATSREEHYGYTF . TRBV15 . TRBJ1-2
TGTGCCAGCAGCTTAGAGGCCGGGGGGGCAGGGAACGAGCAGTACTTC CASSLEAGGAGNEQYF TRBD2 TRBV11-3 many TRBJ2-7
TGTGCCAGCAGTTCTAACCCGGTCGGGATCTACGAGCAGTACTTC CASSSNPVGIYEQYF . TRBV28 many TRBJ2-7
TGTGCCAGCAGCTCCTTGAATGAGCAGTTCTTC CASSSLNEQFF . TRBV11-2 many TRBJ2-1
TGTGCCACCGACTCCGGGACTAGCGGGCCCATCTACGAGCAGTACTTC CATDSGTSGPIYEQYF TRBD2 TRBV6-1 few TRBJ2-7
TGTGCCAGCAGCTTACCGGGGGACAGGCCATGGGACTACGAGCAGTACTTC CASSLPGDRPWDYEQYF TRBD1 TRBV7-8 many TRBJ2-7
TGTGCCGCCAGCGATTCTGGAAACACCATATATTTT CAASDSGNTIYF . TRBV6-1 . TRBJ1-3
TGTGCCATCAGTGGACAGACCAATCAGCCCCAGCATTTT CAISGQTNQPQHF . TRBV10-3 many TRBJ1-5
TGCGCCAGCAGCTTGGCTGGGGACACTGAAGCTTTCTTT CASSLAGDTEAFF . TRBV5-1 many TRBJ1-1
TGTGCCAGCAGCCCCCGGGACTCCCAAGAGACCCAGTACTTC CASSPRDSQETQYF . TRBV4-2 many TRBJ2-5
TGCAGCGTTGAAGATCGGGGGGACAGGGAAAACACCATATATTTT CSVEDRGDRENTIYF TRBD1 TRBV29-1 many TRBJ1-3
TGTGCCAGCAGTTTGGTGGCTAGCGGACTCCCACCCACCTACGAGCAGTACTTC CASSLVASGLPPTYEQYF TRBD2 TRBV12-3/TRBV12-4 few TRBJ2-7
TGTGCCAGCAGCCCTTACCGTGACTCGGCACACACAGATACGCAGTATTTT CASSPYRDSAHTDTQYF . TRBV6-1 many TRBJ2-3
TGTGCCAGCAGCTCAACGACAGGGCGGGACACTGAAGCTTTCTTT CASSSTTGRDTEAFF TRBD1 TRBV5-6 many TRBJ1-1
TGCAGTGCTAGAGGCCTGGGGGGGACAGCGAACACCGGGGAGCTGTTTTTT CSARGLGGTANTGELFF . TRBV20-1 few TRBJ2-2
TGTGCCAGCAGCCAAGATCGGGGGACTCTCTACAATGAGCAGTTCTTC CASSQDRGTLYNEQFF . TRBV3-1 many TRBJ2-1
TGTGCCACCAGCAGTTTCCCCGGGGGAGAAGCTTTCTTT CATSSFPGGEAFF . TRBV15 few TRBJ1-1
TGTGCCAGCAGTTTGAGCGGGAGAGAGAGGAATGAGCAGTTCTTC CASSLSGRERNEQFF TRBD2 TRBV11-3 few TRBJ2-1
TGTGCCAGCAGTTCCCAGGAGCTCACCGGGGAGCTGTTTTTT CASSSQELTGELFF . TRBV12-3/TRBV12-4 many TRBJ2-2